This TCR beta chain emerged from a study of blood T cell repertoires in COVID-19. Overall study context: Sources were T cells, B-cell-depleted T cells, or PBMCs; the material itself was cDNA or gDNA.

In the original workflow: Reference gene primer amplification yielded estimated nucleated cell counts. The method was immunoSEQ multiplex PCR; TCRdb's version includes in-frame clones alone and lacks a portion of them. D and trimming come from the DNA, and the V and J calls and clone size come from that table. The table has some 500,000 clones, 85% to 90% seen once. Followed longitudinally, the Seattle patients had been enrolled during active infection. Sequenced: peripheral blood. The sequence derives from a woman between 45 and 65 years old with COVID-19, enrolled during active disease.

Here the CDR3 reads CASSLSGGVQNEQFF. The CDR3 DNA follows: TGCGCCAGCAGCTTGAGCGGGGGGGTCCAAAATGAGCAGTTCTTC. V and J are TRBV5-1 and TRBJ2-1; 10 bases are shared with TRBD2. Germline V lookup: CDR1 SGHRS, CDR2 YFSETQ. The J segment lost 7 bases and the V segment lost 1 base, leaving 5 bases of the junction unmatched. This CDR3 is 15 amino acids long.